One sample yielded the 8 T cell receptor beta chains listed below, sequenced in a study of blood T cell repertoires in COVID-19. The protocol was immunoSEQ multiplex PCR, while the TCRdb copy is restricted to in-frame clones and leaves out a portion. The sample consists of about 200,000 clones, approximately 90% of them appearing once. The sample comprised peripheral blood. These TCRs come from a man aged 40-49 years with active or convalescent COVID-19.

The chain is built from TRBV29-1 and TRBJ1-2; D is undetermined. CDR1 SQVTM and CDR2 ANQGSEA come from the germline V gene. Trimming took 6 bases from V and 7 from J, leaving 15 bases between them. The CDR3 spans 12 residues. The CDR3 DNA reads TGCAGCGTACCCCCTGAGGAGCCTGGCTACACCTTC. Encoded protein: CSVPPEEPGYTF.

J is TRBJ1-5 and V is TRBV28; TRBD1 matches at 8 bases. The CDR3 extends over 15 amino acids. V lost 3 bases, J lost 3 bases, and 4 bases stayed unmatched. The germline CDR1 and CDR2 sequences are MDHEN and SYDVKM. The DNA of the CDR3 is TGTGCCAGCAGTTTTCTGGACAGGGACAATCAGCCCCAGCATTTT. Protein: CASSFLDRDNQPQHF.

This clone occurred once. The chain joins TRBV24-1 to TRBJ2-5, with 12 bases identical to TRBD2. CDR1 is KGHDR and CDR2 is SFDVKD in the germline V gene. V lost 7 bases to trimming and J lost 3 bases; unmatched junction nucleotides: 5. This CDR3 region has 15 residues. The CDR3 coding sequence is TGTGCCACCAGCAGACTAGCGGGGGAAAAAGAGACCCAGTACTTC. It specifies CATSRLAGEKETQYF.

DNA for the CDR3: TGTGCCAGCAGCTTATATCCCCTTCCCACTGAAGCTTTCTTT. It translates to CASSLYPLPTEAFF. This chain uses TRBV7-2 with TRBJ1-1; D is unclear. The length of the CDR3 is 14 residues. Germline CDR1 and CDR2: SGHTA and FQGNSA. V lost 2 bases, J lost 4 bases, and 11 bases lay in between.

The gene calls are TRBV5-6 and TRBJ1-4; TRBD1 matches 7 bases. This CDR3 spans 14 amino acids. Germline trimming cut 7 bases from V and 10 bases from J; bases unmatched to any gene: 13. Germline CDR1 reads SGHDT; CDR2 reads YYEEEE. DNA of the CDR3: TGTGCCAGCTCCAATACAGGGGAGTACGGAAAACTGTTTTTT. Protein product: CASSNTGEYGKLFF.

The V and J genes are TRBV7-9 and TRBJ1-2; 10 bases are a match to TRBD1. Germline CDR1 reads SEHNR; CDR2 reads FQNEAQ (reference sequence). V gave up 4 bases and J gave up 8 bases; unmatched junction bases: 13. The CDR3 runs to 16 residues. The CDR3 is CASSSHNLGTGDGYTF. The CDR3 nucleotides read TGTGCCAGCAGCTCACACAATCTCGGGACAGGGGACGGCTACACCTTC.

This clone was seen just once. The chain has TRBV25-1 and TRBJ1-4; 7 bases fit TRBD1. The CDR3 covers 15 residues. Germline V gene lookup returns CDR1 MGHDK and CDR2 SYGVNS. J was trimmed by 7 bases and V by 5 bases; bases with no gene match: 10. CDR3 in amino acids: CASSSIRDRSEKLFF. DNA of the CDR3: TGTGCCAGCAGTAGCATCCGGGACAGATCTGAAAAACTGTTTTTT.

This chain's CDR3 is CASSQGVGVGNEQFF. The CDR3 DNA follows: TGTGCCAGCAGCCAAGGGGTGGGAGTAGGTAATGAGCAGTTCTTC. The chain is built from TRBV3-1 (or the pseudogene TRBV3-2) and TRBJ2-1; a weak D match, TRBD2 (5 bases). Trimming cost V 1 base and J 7 bases, with 14 bases left between them. Germline CDR1 reads LGHDT; CDR2 reads YNNKEL (reference sequence). This CDR3 is 15 amino acids long.